The entry below describes one T cell receptor (beta chain). The sample originates from a study of CD8 T cells in Susac syndrome. Random-hexamer reverse transcription was applied to about 0.45 to 1 ug RNA. immunoSEQ multiplex PCR amplified TCR beta CDR3 across 54 Vbeta, 13 Jbeta. In TCRdb, the immunoSEQ multiplex PCR reads were re-called with MiXCR into one record per CDR3 protein. This table holds roughly 150,000 distinct CDR3 sequences, approximately 95% found once. The V gene lost 1 base and the J gene lost 7 bases, with 11 bases spanning the gap. This CDR3 is 13 amino acids long. Germline loops: CDR1 LGHDT, CDR2 YNNKEL (reference sequence).

The TCR comes from a human donor with Susac syndrome. The chain carries TRBV3-1 and TRBJ2-7; no definite D call. Input material: CD4+ T cells from PBMCs. The CDR3 region is CASSQVPSREQYF. Written as DNA, the CDR3 is TGTGCCAGCAGCCAAGTCCCCTCCCGGGAGCAGTACTTC.